This passage covers 10 T cell receptor beta chains from one sample sequenced in a study of Ad26.COV2.S vaccination and SARS-CoV-2 variants. Treatment described: about 20 received Ad26.COV2.S at low or high dose, single or two shots; 5 received placebo; per-sample allocation not given. The study sampled participants on day 63 after the first vaccine or placebo injection. TCRdb's table, derived via immunoSEQ multiplex PCR, lists solely in-frame clones and lacks some. The sample carries 320,000 or so clones, 85% to 90% recorded once. The sequencing used peripheral blood, collected in a trial of Ad26.COV2.S vaccine versus placebo. These receptors all come from a person between 18 and 59 years old who received the Ad26.COV2.S COVID-19 vaccine or a placebo.

V gene TRBV7-2 combines with J gene TRBJ1-6, with D unresolved. The ends were cut back, 1 base at V and 1 base at J, with 11 bases in the middle. Looked up from germline, CDR1 is SGHTA and CDR2 is FQGNSA. The CDR3 consists of 17 residues. Here the CDR3 reads CASSLDVVASYNSPLHF. CDR3 sequence (DNA): TGTGCCAGCAGCTTAGATGTCGTCGCTTCCTATAATTCACCCCTCCACTTT.

Notes on this clone: At one of its ends the junction is not consistent with the germline gene, which may arise from a read error. V gene TRBV6-4 combines with J gene TRBJ2-1; 12 bases are shared with TRBD2. The CDR3 sequence is 16 residues long. The germline gives CDR1 MRHNA, CDR2 SNTAGT. The DNA of the CDR3 is TGTGCCGGCAGTAGACTAGCGGGAGAGTCAGGAAATGAGCAGTTCTTC. It yields the protein CAGSRLAGESGNEQFF.

V is TRBV6-2 or TRBV6-3 and J is TRBJ1-2, with D possibly being TRBD1 (5 bases). CDR1 MNHEY and CDR2 SVGEGT come from the germline V gene. Trimming shortened V by 4 bases and J by 7 bases, and 7 bases separated the two germline ends. The CDR3 runs 11 residues. Written as DNA, the CDR3 is TGTGCCAGCAGTTCGGGGGTTGGCTACACCTTC. This translates into CASSSGVGYTF.

This chain connects TRBV5-1 to TRBJ2-1; perhaps TRBD1 as D (6 bases). Trimming left V 5 bases short and J 7 bases short, with 28 bases between. Looked up from germline, CDR1 is SGHRS and CDR2 is YFSETQ. The CDR3 runs to 18 residues. The CDR3 here is CASSQGPDGAIRGNEQFF. The CDR3 nucleotides are TGCGCCAGCAGTCAGGGGCCGGACGGAGCGATCCGTGGGAATGAGCAGTTCTTC. The variable domain in full, with the rest retrieved from reference TRBV5-1 and TRBJ2-1, is KAGVTQTPRYLIKTRGQQVTLSCSPISGHRSVSWYQQTPGQGLQFLFEYFSETQRNKGNFPGRFSGRQFSNSRSEMNVSTLELGDSALYLCASSQGPDGAIRGNEQFFGPGTRLTVL.

The chain carries TRBV30 and TRBJ1-1; TRBD1 aligns across 9 bases. The CDR3 spans 13 residues. In germline, CDR1 is GTSNPN, CDR2 SVGIG (reference sequence). V shed 4 bases and J 4 bases; nucleotides not matched to a gene: 4. The CDR3 DNA reads TGTGCCTGGACCGGACAGGGGAGCACTGAAGCTTTCTTT. Translation: CAWTGQGSTEAFF.

The rearrangement joins TRBV6-2 or TRBV6-3 to TRBJ1-1; the D is unclear. CDR1 and CDR2 (germline): MNHEY, SVGEGT. The V end was cut by 5 bases, the J end by 3 bases, with 10 bases between. This CDR3 spans 13 amino acids. The CDR3 sequence: CASSVYWDTEAFF. CDR3 in DNA: TGTGCCAGCAGTGTTTATTGGGACACTGAAGCTTTCTTT.

The table lists this clone with a few counts. For the CDR3, the DNA is TGTGCCAGCACTGTAGCGGGGGCCAAACAAGAGACCCAGTACTTC. Protein: CASTVAGAKQETQYF. The rearrangement links TRBV2 to TRBJ2-5, with 9 bases lining up with TRBD2. Germline assignment: CDR1 SNHLY and CDR2 FYNNEI. The CDR3 is 15 residues long. The junction had 8 bases not matched to a gene; V was cut back by 7 bases and J by 2 bases.

The CDR3 region is CASSSKTGTNEKLFF. The CDR3 region has the DNA TGTGCCAGCAGCTCAAAGACAGGAACTAATGAAAAACTGTTTTTT. The chain combines TRBV7-9 with TRBJ1-4; D perhaps matches TRBD1 (6 bases). From germline, CDR1 is SEHNR and CDR2 FQNEAQ (reference sequence). Trimming took off 4 bases at V and 1 base at J, with 10 bases between the two ends. This CDR3 spans 15 amino acids. Looking up the rest from reference TRBV7-9 and TRBJ1-4 gives the full variable domain: DTGVSQNPRHKITKRGQNVTFRCDPISEHNRLYWYRQTLGQGPEFLTYFQNEAQLEKSRLLSDRFSAERPKGSFSTLEIQRTEQGDSAMYLCASSSKTGTNEKLFFGSGTQLSVL.

This rearrangement joins TRBV28 to TRBJ1-2, with D perhaps TRBD1 (6 bases). Germline-derived CDR1 and CDR2 are MDHEN and SYDVKM. Trimming removed 4 bases from V and 2 bases from J, with 17 bases in between. The CDR3 extends over 16 amino acids. The CDR3 spells CASSSLNRDTNYGYTF. The CDR3 nucleotides are TGTGCCAGCAGTTCCCTCAATAGGGACACCAACTATGGCTACACCTTC.

V usage is TRBV5-6 and J usage is TRBJ2-3, with 8 bases that match TRBD1. The V gene end was trimmed by 4 bases and the J gene end by 3 bases; junction bases not matched to a gene: 7. Germline V gene sequence: CDR1 SGHDT, CDR2 YYEEEE. The CDR3 runs 15 residues. In DNA form, the CDR3 reads TGTGCCAGCAGCCCGCGACAGGGGAAAACAGATACGCAGTATTTT. It specifies CASSPRQGKTDTQYF.